These 12 T cell receptor beta chains came from one sample sequenced in a study of blood T cell repertoires in COVID-19. TCRdb's table, derived via immunoSEQ multiplex PCR, lists solely in-frame clones and lacks some. The profile shows 150,000 to 160,000 clones, 91% of them singletons. The sample was peripheral blood. The receptors come from a man in his forties or fifties with acute or convalescent COVID-19.

This chain uses TRBV5-1 with TRBJ2-3; D is perhaps TRBD1 (6 bases). Trimming took off 4 bases at V and 3 bases at J, with 9 bases between the two ends. Germline loops: CDR1 SGHRS, CDR2 YFSETQ. The length of the CDR3 is 13 residues. The CDR3 loop reads CASSNGQTDTQYF. The CDR3 DNA sequence: TGCGCCAGCAGCAACGGACAGACAGATACGCAGTATTTT.

The chain has TRBV5-4 and TRBJ2-2, with 7 bases fitting TRBD2. The V gene end was trimmed by 0 bases and the J gene end by 0 bases; junction bases not matched to a gene: 2. Germline loops: CDR1 SGHNT, CDR2 YYREEE (reference sequence). The CDR3 loop spans 16 amino acids. This CDR3 is CASSLEAGTNTGELFF. The CDR3, as DNA: TGTGCCAGCAGCTTGGAAGCGGGGACGAACACCGGGGAGCTGTTTTTT. Complete variable domain (other parts from reference TRBV5-4 and TRBJ2-2): ETGVTQSPTHLIKTRGQQVTLRCSSQSGHNTVSWYQQALGQGPQFIFQYYREEENGRGNFPPRFSGLQFPNYSSELNVNALELDDSALYLCASSLEAGTNTGELFFGEGSRLTVL.

This clone has only a few counts. CDR3 nucleotide sequence: TGTGCCAGCAGCCCTGGCAGGTTTGGGGAGACCCAGTACTTC. It codes for CASSPGRFGETQYF. The rearrangement joins TRBV5-4 to TRBJ2-5; D uncertain. CDR1 is SGHNT, CDR2 YYREEE, per germline (reference sequence). The CDR3 consists of 14 residues. The V gene lost 4 bases and the J gene lost 5 bases, with 15 bases spanning the gap.

V usage is TRBV5-6 and J usage is TRBJ2-3; 11 bases are a match to TRBD2. After removal of 3 bases from V and 2 bases from J, the junction contained 11 bases not matched to a gene. This CDR3 comprises 18 residues. Germline CDR1 reads SGHDT; CDR2 reads YYEEEE. The chain's CDR3 is CASSSLAGGRTSTDTQYF. The CDR3 region has the DNA TGTGCCAGCAGCTCTCTAGCGGGAGGAAGGACTTCCACAGATACGCAGTATTTT.

The gene calls are TRBV2 and TRBJ1-3, with TRBD1 identical over 7 bases. CDR3 length equals 15 residues. Looked up from germline, CDR1 is SNHLY and CDR2 is FYNNEI. Trimming cost V 6 bases and J 7 bases; bases outside gene matches: 12. CDR3 protein: CASSETGATGNTIYF. The CDR3 nucleotides read TGTGCCAGCAGCGAAACAGGGGCGACCGGGAACACCATATATTTT.

The V gene is TRBV29-1, the J gene TRBJ2-5; the match to TRBD1 covers 7 bases. J was trimmed by 1 base and V by 6 bases; bases with no gene match: 11. The germline CDR1 and CDR2 sequences are SQVTM and ANQGSEA. This CDR3 spans 15 amino acids. In DNA form, the CDR3 reads TGCAGCGTCGAACTTTCTACAGGGGCCCAAGAGACCCAGTACTTC. Protein sequence: CSVELSTGAQETQYF.

The chain links TRBV7-2 to TRBJ2-3; TRBD2 agrees at 7 bases. The CDR3 has 16 residues. Germline trimming cut 3 bases from V and 1 base from J; bases unmatched to any gene: 7. Germline V gene lookup returns CDR1 SGHTA and CDR2 FQGNSA. CDR3 sequence reads: CASSFLAVTRTDTQYF. The CDR3, as DNA: TGTGCCAGCAGCTTCCTAGCGGTGACTCGCACAGATACGCAGTATTTT.

CDR3 sequence reads: CSVGPQGGTEAFF. The CDR3 DNA reads as TGCAGCGTTGGACCACAGGGCGGAACTGAAGCTTTCTTT. The rearrangement joins TRBV29-1 to TRBJ1-1; tentative D call: TRBD1 (6 bases). The germline V gene has CDR1 SQVTM and CDR2 ANQGSEA. The CDR3 runs to 13 residues. Trimming cost V 4 bases and J 5 bases, with 14 bases left between them.

For the CDR3, the DNA is TGTGCCAGCAGCAACAACAGGGTTGCCTACGAGCAGTACTTC. Translating gives CASSNNRVAYEQYF. This chain uses TRBV7-2 with TRBJ2-7, with a weak D call TRBD1 (6 bases). V lost 5 bases to trimming and J lost 2 bases, with 13 bases between them. The CDR3 runs to 14 residues. Germline lookup yields CDR1 SGHTA and CDR2 FQGNSA.

The chain carries TRBV28 and TRBJ2-7; D is unresolved. Germline values: CDR1 MDHEN, CDR2 SYDVKM. The CDR3 is 14 amino acids. V was pared by 2 bases and J by 3 bases, with 11 bases between. The CDR3 is CASSLGGAGYEQYF. CDR3 nucleotides: TGTGCCAGCAGTTTAGGCGGAGCCGGCTACGAGCAGTACTTC.

DNA for the CDR3: TGTGCCACCAGCAGAGTCAGGGATTATCGCGAGCAGTACTTC. It encodes CATSRVRDYREQYF. The V call is TRBV15, the J call TRBJ2-7; tentative D call: TRBD1 (5 bases). The CDR3 has 14 amino acids. V was shortened by 1 base and J by 6 bases, with 13 bases between the two germline ends. CDR1 and CDR2 from the germline V gene are LNHNV and YYDKDF (reference sequence).

This chain links TRBV5-3 with TRBJ1-5; no definite D call. TRBV5-3 is labeled an ORF, and its function is uncertain. This CDR3 has 15 residues. V gave up 4 bases and J gave up 0 bases, with 11 bases separating them. In DNA, the CDR3 is TGTGCCAGAAGCCCCTGGGGAGATAGCAATCAGCCCCAGCATTTT. Protein product: CARSPWGDSNQPQHF.